The 20 T cell receptor beta chains presented below share a single source sample, sequenced in a study of blood T cell repertoires in COVID-19. The method was immunoSEQ multiplex PCR; TCRdb's version includes in-frame clones alone and lacks a portion of them. This repertoire shows under 250,000 clones, approximately 88% found once; its top ten account for around 6.5%. Sequenced material: peripheral blood. These TCRs come from a young woman with COVID-19, enrolled during active disease.

The chain joins TRBV4-3 to TRBJ1-2; D uncertain. The CDR3 loop spans 16 amino acids. The V end lost 4 bases, the J end lost 4 bases, and 19 bases lay between the germline ends. CDR1 and CDR2 (germline): LGHNA, YSLEER. The CDR3 DNA follows: TGCGCCAGCAGCCGAGAAAGGCGAGGCGCCCGCTATGGCTACACCTTC. This translates into CASSRERRGARYGYTF.

This chain uses TRBV10-3 with TRBJ2-3; TRBD1 agrees at 12 bases. CDR1 ENHRY and CDR2 SYGVKD come from the germline V gene. The CDR3 consists of 15 residues. V gave up 4 bases and J gave up 4 bases; unmatched junction bases: 3. The CDR3: CAISVGQGASDTQYF. The CDR3, as DNA: TGTGCCATCAGTGTGGGACAGGGGGCATCAGATACGCAGTATTTT.

This chain connects TRBV18 to TRBJ1-4, with D uncertain. The V and J ends lost 6 bases and 5 bases respectively, with 19 bases between them. From germline, CDR1 is KGHSH and CDR2 LQKENI. CDR3 length: 16 amino acids. CDR3 DNA sequence: TGTGCCAGCTCGTCGGGGTCAGGCTCCCCCAATGAAAAACTGTTTTTT. Translation gives CASSSGSGSPNEKLFF.

The CDR3 coding sequence is TGTGCCAGCAGTTACTCGAGTCCGAGGTCCCCCCAGCATTTT. Protein sequence: CASSYSSPRSPQHF. The gene calls are TRBV6-5 and TRBJ1-5; D unclear. This CDR3 has 14 amino acids. Trimming removed 0 bases at V and 10 bases at J, with 13 bases between. The germline CDR1 and CDR2 sequences are MNHEY and SVGAGI.

This sequence joins TRBV18 and TRBJ1-1, with 10 nucleotides matching TRBD1. CDR3 length: 14 residues. The V segment lost 3 bases and the J segment 8 bases; nucleotides outside the gene matches: 6. Germline CDR1 is KGHSH and CDR2 is LQKENI. CDR3 in amino acids: CASSPTGQGVEAFF. In nucleotides, the CDR3 is TGTGCCAGCTCACCCACAGGACAGGGGGTAGAAGCTTTCTTT.

J is TRBJ1-4 and V is TRBV9; D unresolved. The CDR3 is made up of 15 amino acids. In germline, CDR1 is SGDLS, CDR2 YYNGEE. Trimming stripped 7 bases from V and 4 bases from J, with 17 bases between. The CDR3 DNA reads TGTGCCAGCCCCCTAGAGGCCCCCCTTAATGAAAAACTGTTTTTT. It translates to CASPLEAPLNEKLFF.

The chain uses TRBV29-1 and TRBJ2-3, with D possibly TRBD2 on 5 matching bases. In germline, CDR1 is SQVTM, CDR2 ANQGSEA. V lost 3 bases, J lost 4 bases, and 11 bases lay in between. This CDR3 comprises 13 residues. CDR3 residues: CSVDRERPDTQYF. DNA of the CDR3: TGCAGCGTTGATAGGGAGAGGCCAGATACGCAGTATTTT.

J is TRBJ2-7 and V is TRBV4-3; D gene ambiguous. The CDR3 is made up of 16 amino acids. Trimming removed 0 bases at V and 2 bases at J, with 14 bases between. Germline-derived CDR1 and CDR2 are LGHNA and YSLEER. The CDR3 loop is CASSQEGPRLAYEQYV. The CDR3 DNA is TGCGCCAGCAGCCAAGAAGGTCCTAGACTCGCCTACGAGCAGTACGTC.

The chain combines TRBV3-1 (or the pseudogene TRBV3-2) with TRBJ1-1; no clear D gene. The CDR3 is 15 amino acids. The germline V and J ends were trimmed by 1 base and 3 bases, with 12 bases remaining between them. Germline assignment: CDR1 LGHDT and CDR2 YNNKEL (reference sequence). The CDR3 loop reads CASSQVARLYTEAFF. The CDR3 nucleotides read TGTGCCAGCAGCCAAGTTGCCCGACTATACACTGAAGCTTTCTTT.

This chain connects TRBV2 to TRBJ1-2; tentatively, D is TRBD1 (5 bases). V was pared by 6 bases and J by 8 bases, with 16 bases between. Germline V gene sequence: CDR1 SNHLY, CDR2 FYNNEI. This CDR3 region has 13 residues. CDR3 bases: TGTGCCAGCAGCGGACAACCCGCTGGCGGCTACACCTTC. It is translated as CASSGQPAGGYTF. Together with reference TRBV2 and TRBJ1-2, the CDR3 gives the full variable domain: EPEVTQTPSHQVTQMGQEVILRCVPISNHLYFYWYRQILGQKVEFLVSFYNNEISEKSEIFDDQFSVERPDGSNFTLKIRSTKLEDSAMYFCASSGQPAGGYTFGSGTRLTVV.

This clone was picked up one time. The chain employs TRBV9 and TRBJ2-1, with TRBD2 as a possible D gene (6 bases). This CDR3 has 15 residues. The V gene lost 0 bases and the J gene lost 4 bases, with 11 bases spanning the gap. The germline V gene encodes CDR1 SGDLS and CDR2 YYNGEE. DNA for the CDR3: TGTGCCAGCAGCGTAGGGCTAGCGACATACAATGAGCAGTTCTTC. Translating gives CASSVGLATYNEQFF.

The V and J genes are TRBV12-3 or TRBV12-4 and TRBJ1-1; possibly TRBD1 for D (5 bases). The CDR3 loop spans 13 amino acids. V was pared by 2 bases and J by 7 bases, with 11 bases between. CDR3 region: CASSLYGGGEAFF. Written as DNA, the CDR3 is TGTGCCAGCAGTTTATACGGGGGGGGTGAAGCTTTCTTT.

The chain joins TRBV27 to TRBJ2-1, with TRBD1 identical over 7 bases. The V segment lost 4 bases and the J segment 2 bases; nucleotides outside the gene matches: 5. The CDR3 is made up of 15 amino acids. CDR1 and CDR2 (germline): MNHEY, SMNVEV (reference sequence). CDR3: CASSSLGTAYNEQFF. The CDR3 region has the DNA TGTGCCAGCAGTTCGCTCGGGACAGCCTACAATGAGCAGTTCTTC.

The chain joins TRBV6-2 or TRBV6-3 to TRBJ2-3, with D uncertain. Deletions cut 2 bases from V and 2 bases from J, with 5 bases between. CDR1 and CDR2 (germline): MNHEY, SVGEGT. The CDR3 runs to 13 residues. The CDR3 protein is CASSYQSTDTQYF. CDR3 in DNA: TGTGCCAGCAGTTACCAATCCACAGATACGCAGTATTTT.

This chain uses TRBV5-1 with TRBJ2-2, with 7 bases fitting TRBD2. This CDR3 spans 15 amino acids. Germline CDR1 reads SGHRS; CDR2 reads YFSETQ. The trim removed 0 bases at V and 3 bases at J, leaving 2 bases unmatched. CDR3 sequence reads: CASSLAGGHTGELFF. The CDR3 bases are TGCGCCAGCAGCTTGGCGGGAGGCCACACCGGGGAGCTGTTTTTT. The full variable domain, rest sourced from reference TRBV5-1 and TRBJ2-2, is KAGVTQTPRYLIKTRGQQVTLSCSPISGHRSVSWYQQTPGQGLQFLFEYFSETQRNKGNFPGRFSGRQFSNSRSEMNVSTLELGDSALYLCASSLAGGHTGELFFGEGSRLTVL.

The V and J genes are TRBV27 and TRBJ1-2, with 8 nucleotides matching TRBD1. CDR1 is MNHEY, CDR2 SMNVEV, per germline (reference sequence). Trimming at V came to 6 bases and at J to 6 bases, leaving 6 bases not matched to a gene. The CDR3 loop spans 13 amino acids. The CDR3 is CASRDRGIDGYTF. CDR3 sequence (DNA): TGTGCCAGCAGAGACAGGGGTATTGATGGCTACACCTTC.

The rearrangement links TRBV2 to TRBJ2-5; TRBD2 matches 7 bases. Germline V gene data show CDR1 as SNHLY and CDR2 as FYNNEI. Trimming at V came to 0 bases and at J to 5 bases, leaving 12 bases not matched to a gene. The CDR3 is made up of 17 amino acids. CDR3 sequence (DNA): TGTGCCAGCAGTGAAGCGCTGGGGGGAGGGCCGGCGGAGACCCAGTACTTC. Its protein product is CASSEALGGGPAETQYF.

This chain links TRBV7-9 with TRBJ2-5, with 8 positions matching TRBD1. Germline V CDR1 and CDR2: SEHNR, FQNEAQ (reference sequence). V shed 5 bases, J shed 4 bases, and the junction held 9 bases outside the gene matches. This CDR3 is built from 15 residues. CDR3 in amino acids: CASSHRGTGRETQYF. In DNA form, the CDR3 reads TGTGCCAGCAGCCACCGAGGGACAGGTCGAGAGACCCAGTACTTC. Drawing the rest from reference TRBV7-9 and TRBJ2-5, the complete variable domain is DTGVSQNPRHKITKRGQNVTFRCDPISEHNRLYWYRQTLGQGPEFLTYFQNEAQLEKSRLLSDRFSAERPKGSFSTLEIQRTEQGDSAMYLCASSHRGTGRETQYFGPGTRLLVL.

This rearrangement joins TRBV28 to TRBJ1-1; D might be TRBD1 (5 bases). The CDR3 has 14 amino acids. Germline V lookup: CDR1 MDHEN, CDR2 SYDVKM. The germline V and J ends were trimmed by 2 bases and 4 bases, with 11 bases remaining between them. The chain's CDR3 is CASSLGMTATEAFF. The CDR3 nucleotides read TGTGCCAGCAGTTTAGGCATGACAGCCACTGAAGCTTTCTTT.

The gene calls are TRBV5-5 and TRBJ1-4; maybe TRBD1 (5 bases). V was clipped by 3 bases and J by 3 bases, with 15 bases between them. The CDR3 has 16 residues. CDR1 is SGHKS, CDR2 YYEKEE, per germline (reference sequence). DNA for the CDR3: TGTGCCAGCAGCTCTATGGGGGAGGGAGCTAATGAAAAACTGTTTTTT. Amino acid sequence: CASSSMGEGANEKLFF.